The clone carrying this TCR beta chain was picked up a small number of times. The antigen remains undetermined. Germline CDR1 reads SGHRS; CDR2 reads YFSETQ. The CDR3 is 15 residues long. Trimming took 1 base from V and 2 from J; bases not matched to a gene: 2. TCR beta CDR3 regions were amplified from RNA. In the first-round RT-PCR of the TCR CDR3, the HTBI primer set was used. TCRdb re-analysed the multiplex PCR reads in MiXCR, keeping a single row per CDR3 protein. The table records about 700,000 distinct CDR3 sequences, less than 15% of them present only once. The entry originates in a study of T cells in Graves' hyperthyroidism and ophthalmopathy. Background on the study: Staff took peripheral blood when the initial diagnosis was made, before any treatment began.

If no ophthalmopathy progression occurred within 18 months, Graves' hyperthyroidism was stable. Newly diagnosed patients aged 18 to 65 had hyperthyroidism of under 2 months' duration. Overall study results and limits: Most thyroid clonotypes expanded above 0.001 appeared in blood too.

This clonotype originated in a woman under 30 with Graves' hyperthyroidism. The chain has TRBV5-1 and TRBJ2-3; 9 positions agree with TRBD2. The specimen was blood. CDR3 loop: CASSLSGGITDTQYF. DNA for the CDR3: TGCGCCAGCAGCTTGAGCGGGGGGATCACAGATACGCAGTATTTT.